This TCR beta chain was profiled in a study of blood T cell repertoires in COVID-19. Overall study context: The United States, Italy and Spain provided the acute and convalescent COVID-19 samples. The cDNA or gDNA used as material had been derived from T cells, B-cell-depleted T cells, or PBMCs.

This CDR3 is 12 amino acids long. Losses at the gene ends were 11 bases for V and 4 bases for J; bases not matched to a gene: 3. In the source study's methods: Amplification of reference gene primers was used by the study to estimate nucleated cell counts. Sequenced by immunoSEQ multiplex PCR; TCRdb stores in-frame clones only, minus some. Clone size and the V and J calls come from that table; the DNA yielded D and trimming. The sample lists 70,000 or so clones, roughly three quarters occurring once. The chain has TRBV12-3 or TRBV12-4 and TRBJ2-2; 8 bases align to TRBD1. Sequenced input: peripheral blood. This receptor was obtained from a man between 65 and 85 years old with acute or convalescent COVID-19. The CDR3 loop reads CACTGGTGELFF. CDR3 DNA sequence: TGTGCCTGCACAGGGGGCACCGGGGAGCTGTTTTTT.